A selection of T cell receptor beta chains follows, all from one sample in a study of blood T cell repertoires in COVID-19. Measured with immunoSEQ multiplex PCR; TCRdb has only the in-frame clones, and not every one. The table shows some 270,000 clones, with roughly 91% occurring only once. Material: PBMCs or T cells enriched from blood (not recorded which). These receptors all stem from a woman aged 60-70 years who had recovered from COVID-19. The CDR3 runs from the conserved cysteine through the conserved F or W.

>TRBV29-1|TRBJ2-1
CSAPVGTSGNNEQFF
>TRBV6-2/TRBV6-3|TRBJ1-5
CASSYSGQGNYQPQHF
>TRBV29-1|TRBJ1-2
CSVVTTNYGYTF
>TRBV5-1|TRBJ2-1
CASSGTSGREGEQFF
>TRBV5-1|TRBJ2-4
CASSLLGQIQNIQYF
>TRBV28|TRBJ2-2
CASSFLGQGALNTGELFF
>TRBV9|TRBJ2-3
CASSVGGLAGGPTDTQYF
>TRBV6-5|TRBJ1-4
CASNLGDSYEKLFF
>TRBV4-2|TRBJ2-1
CASREAGGAHEQFF
>TRBV11-2|TRBJ2-1
CASSLEERAYNEQFF
>TRBV9|TRBJ2-3
CASSAQPSARTDTQYF
>TRBV6-5|TRBJ2-1
CASSSRGLYNEQFF
>TRBV4-1|TRBJ1-2
CASSQGGTTAGGYTF